The table lists the clone carrying this TCR beta chain with a count of one. Its antigen is not known. PCR employed 60 Vbeta and 13 Jbeta primers. The table came from immunoSEQ multiplex PCR; TCRdb's copy has only in-frame clones and leaves some out. The sample contains some 140,000 clones, approximately 78% of which appear only once. The sample originates from a study of cytomegalovirus exposure and HLA in healthy donors. General study results and limits: For most TCR beta V segments, an earlier analysis put the productive rate at about 90% or about 30% of the time. Later work found that TCR association rates differed between HLA loci; DRB1 had the most and HLA-C the fewest. In a later analysis, productive TCRs from donors in an Asian-associated ancestry cluster reportedly carried fewer N-insertions than the cohort mean.

Donors consisted of healthy bone marrow donors. The material sequenced was PBMCs. The sequence came from a woman between 50 and 59 years old in good health and CMV-seropositive.

Here the CDR3 DNA reads TGCGCCAGCAGATCCACAGGGACAGATACGCAGTATTTT. Protein: CASRSTGTDTQYF. The chain joins TRBV5-1 to TRBJ2-3; a weak D match, TRBD1 (6 bases). V lost 5 bases and J 3 bases, leaving 10 bases between the germline ends. CDR3 size: 13 residues. Germline CDR1 and CDR2: SGHRS and YFSETQ.